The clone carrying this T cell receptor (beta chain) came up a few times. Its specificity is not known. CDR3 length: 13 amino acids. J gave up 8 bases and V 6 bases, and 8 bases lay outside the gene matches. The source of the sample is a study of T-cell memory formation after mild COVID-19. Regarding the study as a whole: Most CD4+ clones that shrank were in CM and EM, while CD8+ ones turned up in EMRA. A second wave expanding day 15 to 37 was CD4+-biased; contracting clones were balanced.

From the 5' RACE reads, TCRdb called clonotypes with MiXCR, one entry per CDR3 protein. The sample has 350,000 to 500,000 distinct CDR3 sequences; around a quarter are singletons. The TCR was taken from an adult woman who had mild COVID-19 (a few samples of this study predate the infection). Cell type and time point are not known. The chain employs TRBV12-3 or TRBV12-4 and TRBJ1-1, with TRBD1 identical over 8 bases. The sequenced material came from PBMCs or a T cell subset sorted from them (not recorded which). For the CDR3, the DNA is TGTGCCAGCAGCCGAGGACAGGGCGGGGAAGCTTTCTTT. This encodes CASSRGQGGEAFF.